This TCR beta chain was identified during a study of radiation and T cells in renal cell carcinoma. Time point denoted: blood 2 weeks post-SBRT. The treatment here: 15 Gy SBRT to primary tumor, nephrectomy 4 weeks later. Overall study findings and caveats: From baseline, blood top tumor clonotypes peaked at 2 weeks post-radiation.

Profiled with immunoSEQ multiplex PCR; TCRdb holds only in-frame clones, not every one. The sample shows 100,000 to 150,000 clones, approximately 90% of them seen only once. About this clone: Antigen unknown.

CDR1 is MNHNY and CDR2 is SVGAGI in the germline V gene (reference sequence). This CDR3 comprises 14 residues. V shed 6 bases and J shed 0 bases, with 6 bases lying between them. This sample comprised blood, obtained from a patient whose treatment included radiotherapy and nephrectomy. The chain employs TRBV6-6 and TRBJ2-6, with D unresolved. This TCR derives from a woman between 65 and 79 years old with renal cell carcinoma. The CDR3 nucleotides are TGTGCCAGCAGCCCCCCCTCTGGGGCCAACGTCCTGACTTTC. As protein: CASSPPSGANVLTF.